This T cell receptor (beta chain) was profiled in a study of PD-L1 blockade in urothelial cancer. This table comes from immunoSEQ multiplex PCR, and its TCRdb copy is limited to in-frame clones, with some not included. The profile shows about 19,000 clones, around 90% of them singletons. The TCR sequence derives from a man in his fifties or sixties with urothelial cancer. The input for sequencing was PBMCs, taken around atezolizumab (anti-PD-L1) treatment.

The CDR3 DNA follows: TGCAGCGTTAGCGGGAGGATACCCTCCTACGAGCAGTACTTC. This sequence encodes CSVSGRIPSYEQYF. V and J are TRBV29-1 and TRBJ2-7, with TRBD2 identical over 9 bases. V shed 5 bases, J shed 0 bases, and the junction held 5 bases outside the gene matches. The CDR3 is 14 amino acids. CDR1 and CDR2 (germline): SQVTM, ANQGSEA.